This entry is about one T cell receptor (beta chain). Trimming cost V 0 bases and J 0 bases, with 11 bases left between them. The germline CDR1 and CDR2 sequences are LNHNV and YYDKDF (reference sequence). The CDR3 contains 16 residues. This sample is part of a study of cytotoxic CD8 clonotypes in ibrutinib-treated CLL. Some clones are missing from TCRdb's copy, which holds only in-frame ones; the method was immunoSEQ multiplex PCR. Here the sample spans around 310,000 clones, almost 80% being singletons. Sequenced material: PBMCs, taken before ibrutinib treatment. The sequence derives from a human donor with chronic lymphocytic leukemia. The V and J genes are TRBV15 and TRBJ1-2; D unresolved. In nucleotides, the CDR3 is TGTGCCACCAGCAGAGATTCAGCCGGGACTAACTATGGCTACACCTTC. Translated, it gives CATSRDSAGTNYGYTF. Based on the CDR3 plus reference TRBV15 and TRBJ1-2, the full variable domain is DAMVIQNPRYQVTQFGKPVTLSCSQTLNHNVMYWYQQKSSQAPKLLFHYYDKDFNNEADTPDNFQSRRPNTSFCFLDIRSPGLGDTAMYLCATSRDSAGTNYGYTFGSGTRLTVV.